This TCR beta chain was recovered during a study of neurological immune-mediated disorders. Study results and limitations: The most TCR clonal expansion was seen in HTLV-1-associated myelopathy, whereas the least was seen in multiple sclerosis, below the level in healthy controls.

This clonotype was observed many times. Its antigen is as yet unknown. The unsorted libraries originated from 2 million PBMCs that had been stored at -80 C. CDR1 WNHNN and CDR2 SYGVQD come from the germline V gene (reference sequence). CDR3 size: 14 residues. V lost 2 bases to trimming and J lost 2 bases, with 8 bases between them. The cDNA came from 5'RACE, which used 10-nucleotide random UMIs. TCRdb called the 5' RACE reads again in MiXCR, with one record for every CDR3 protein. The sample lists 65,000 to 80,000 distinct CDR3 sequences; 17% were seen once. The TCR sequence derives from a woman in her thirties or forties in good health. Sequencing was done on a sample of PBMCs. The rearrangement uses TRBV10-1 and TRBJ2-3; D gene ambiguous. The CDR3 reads CASSEGPNTDTQYF. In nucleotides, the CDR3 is TGCGCCAGCAGTGAGGGGCCGAACACAGATACGCAGTATTTT.